These 8 T cell receptor beta chains came from one sample sequenced in a study of blood T cell repertoires in COVID-19 (TCRdb year 2020). Libraries were built with the immunoSEQ multiplex PCR assay. Sourced from immuneACCESS, this table was stored by TCRdb with only in-frame sequences that have V and J called. A share of the clones is absent; for the studies checked, an unresolved V gene accounts for under half, and the remainder has no known explanation. The sample records 280,000 or so clones, 90% of which are singletons. The ten largest make up approximately 1.5% of the sample. The source material was PBMCs or T cells enriched from blood (not recorded which). The receptor set was obtained from a woman under 30 with acute COVID-19.

The chain links TRBV7-9 to TRBJ2-1; TRBD2 matches at 14 bases. Germline V gene sequence: CDR1 SEHNR, CDR2 FQNEAQ (reference sequence). The CDR3 is 18 amino acids. After removal of 6 bases from V and 7 bases from J, the junction contained 14 bases not matched to a gene. The CDR3 loop reads CASSPGLAGVGTLNEQFF. The CDR3 DNA is TGTGCCAGCAGTCCGGGACTAGCGGGAGTGGGTACTTTGAATGAGCAGTTCTTC.

In the case of this clone: Within the sample, other DNA sequences also encode this same CDR3. This chain connects TRBV28 to TRBJ1-3, with 8 bases that match TRBD1. Unmatched junction bases numbered 6, after V lost 1 base and J lost 4 bases. This CDR3 comprises 16 residues. Per the germline V gene, CDR1 is MDHEN and CDR2 is SYDVKM. The CDR3 nucleotides are TGTGCCAGCAGTTTATATGGGACAGGACTCGGAAACACCATATATTTT. It encodes CASSLYGTGLGNTIYF.

The chain carries TRBV6-5 and TRBJ2-7; D remains ambiguous. There are 15 residues in the CDR3. Trimming stripped 0 bases from V and 2 bases from J, with 11 bases between. In germline, CDR1 is MNHEY, CDR2 SVGAGI. CDR3 sequence reads: CASSYSFAGPYEQYF. As DNA, the CDR3 is TGTGCCAGCAGTTACTCGTTCGCAGGTCCCTACGAGCAGTACTTC.

This chain joins TRBV3-1 (or the pseudogene TRBV3-2) and TRBJ2-7; 9 nucleotides match TRBD1. The CDR3 is made up of 14 amino acids. V lost 1 base and J lost 5; bases outside the gene matches: 3. CDR1 and CDR2 (germline): LGHDT, YNNKEL (reference sequence). The CDR3 is CASSQGTGVNEQYF. CDR3 bases: TGTGCCAGCAGCCAAGGGACAGGGGTTAACGAGCAGTACTTC.

This clone was observed a single time. The rearrangement joins TRBV7-9 to TRBJ2-6; 9 bases are a match to TRBD1. The V gene end was trimmed by 6 bases and the J gene end by 8 bases; junction bases not matched to a gene: 14. The CDR3 consists of 17 residues. Germline assignment: CDR1 SEHNR and CDR2 FQNEAQ (reference sequence). The DNA of the CDR3 is TGTGCCAGCAGTTCACGACCCAAGGACAGGGGCTCCAACGTCCTGACTTTC. Amino acids: CASSSRPKDRGSNVLTF.

V is TRBV6-5 and J is TRBJ2-1; 9 bases map to TRBD2. Germline CDR1 reads MNHEY; CDR2 reads SVGAGI. V lost 2 bases, J lost 10 bases, and 9 bases stayed unmatched. This CDR3 contains 15 residues. The CDR3 DNA reads as TGTGCCAGCAGTTACGGCGGGAGGGCCTCGGTCGAGCAGTTCTTC. It yields the protein CASSYGGRASVEQFF.

This sequence joins TRBV15 and TRBJ1-2; tentatively, D is TRBD1 (5 bases). The CDR3 is 17 residues long. Per germline, CDR1 LNHNV and CDR2 YYDKDF (reference sequence). V was cut by 0 bases and J by 6 bases, with 20 bases left in between. Written as DNA, the CDR3 is TGTGCCACCAGCAGAGATTTTTGGACAAGGGGATGGGATGGCTACACCTTC. Amino acids: CATSRDFWTRGWDGYTF.

The chain employs TRBV15 and TRBJ1-5; D possibly corresponds to TRBD1 (5 bases). V lost 0 bases, J lost 5 bases, and 8 bases lay in between. Germline assignment: CDR1 LNHNV and CDR2 YYDKDF (reference sequence). CDR3 size: 14 residues. The CDR3 is CATSRDGGDQPQHF. In DNA form, the CDR3 reads TGTGCCACCAGCAGAGATGGGGGGGATCAGCCCCAGCATTTT. Full variable domain (rest looked up from reference TRBV15 and TRBJ1-5): DAMVIQNPRYQVTQFGKPVTLSCSQTLNHNVMYWYQQKSSQAPKLLFHYYDKDFNNEADTPDNFQSRRPNTSFCFLDIRSPGLGDTAMYLCATSRDGGDQPQHFGDGTRLSIL.